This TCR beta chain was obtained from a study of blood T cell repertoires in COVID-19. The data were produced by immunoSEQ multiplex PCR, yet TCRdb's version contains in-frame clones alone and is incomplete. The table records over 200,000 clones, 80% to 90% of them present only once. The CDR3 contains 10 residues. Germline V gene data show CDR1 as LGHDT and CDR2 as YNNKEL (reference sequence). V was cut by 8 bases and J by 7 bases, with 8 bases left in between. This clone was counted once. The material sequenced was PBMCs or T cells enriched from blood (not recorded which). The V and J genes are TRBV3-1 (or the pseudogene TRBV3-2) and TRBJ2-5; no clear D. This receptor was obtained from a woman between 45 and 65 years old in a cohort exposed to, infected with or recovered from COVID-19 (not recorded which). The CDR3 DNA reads TGTGCCAGCGGCCCGGTGACCCAGTACTTC. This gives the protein CASGPVTQYF.